Shown below are 27 T cell receptor beta chains from a single sample sequenced in a study of shared clonotypes between healthy human individuals. The assay was immunoSEQ multiplex PCR, and TCRdb's table has in-frame clones only and misses some. The data show approximately 1.1 million clones, approximately 80% seen once. The sample comprised memory CD4+ T cells from PBMCs. Subset given: CD45RA-negative fraction. These receptor sequences come from a man between 18 and 35 years old in good health. Some clones in this sample may be carry-over from other donors' samples.

The chain recombines TRBV4-3 with TRBJ1-1; TRBD1 is a possible D gene (5 bases). Germline values: CDR1 LGHNA, CDR2 YSLEER. The CDR3 loop spans 14 amino acids. Trimming removed 4 bases at V and 5 bases at J, with 14 bases between. DNA of the CDR3: TGCGCCAGCAGCCGCGACGTGGGGGGGACTGAAGCTTTCTTT. Amino acids: CASSRDVGGTEAFF.

This chain links TRBV4-1 with TRBJ1-5, with D possibly TRBD1 on 6 matching bases. V lost 0 bases to trimming and J lost 6 bases, with 9 bases between them. The CDR3 totals 14 residues. Germline CDR1 MGHRA, CDR2 YSYEKL. The CDR3 is CASSQERGIQPQHF. The CDR3 DNA follows: TGCGCCAGCAGCCAAGAAAGGGGGATTCAGCCCCAGCATTTT.

This clone was detected only a few times. The chain couples TRBV28 to TRBJ2-7, with 7 nucleotides matching TRBD2. The CDR3 is 12 residues long. Germline V lookup: CDR1 MDHEN, CDR2 SYDVKM. V lost 11 bases, J lost 6 bases, and 10 bases stayed unmatched. Written as DNA, the CDR3 is TGTGCCTCAAGGACTAGTATAAGCGAGCAGTACTTC. This encodes CASRTSISEQYF. Using reference TRBV28 and TRBJ2-7 for the parts outside the CDR3, the full variable domain is DVKVTQSSRYLVKRTGEKVFLECVQDMDHENMFWYRQDPGLGLRLIYFSYDVKMKEKGDIPEGYSVSREKKERFSLILESASTNQTSMYLCASRTSISEQYFGPGTRLTVT.

Notes on this clone: This could be a read error, since a much larger clone is one nucleotide away. V usage is TRBV5-5 and J usage is TRBJ2-7; no firm D call. The CDR3 sequence is 11 residues long. Trimming took 0 bases from V and 5 from J, leaving 3 bases between them. Germline assignment: CDR1 SGHKS and CDR2 YYEKEE (reference sequence). Written as DNA, the CDR3 is TGTGCCAGCAGCTTGGCGGACGAGCAGTACTTC. Amino acid sequence: CASSLADEQYF.

A word on this clone: The sample has other DNA sequences that encode this CDR3 too. The chain combines TRBV5-1 with TRBJ1-2, with D unresolved. V dropped 5 bases and J dropped 2 bases, with 7 bases sitting between them. The CDR3 is 12 residues long. Germline CDR1 is SGHRS and CDR2 is YFSETQ. CDR3 bases: TGCGCCAGCAGTACGGGGAACTATGGCTACACCTTC. It encodes CASSTGNYGYTF.

This clone was seen more than once but under ten times. The genes are TRBV4-1 and TRBJ2-2, with D unclear. The V end lost 4 bases, the J end lost 2 bases, and 11 bases lay between the germline ends. Per the germline V gene, CDR1 is MGHRA and CDR2 is YSYEKL. This CDR3 is 15 amino acids long. CDR3: CASSPTDRNTGELFF. DNA for the CDR3: TGCGCCAGCAGCCCGACTGACCGAAACACCGGGGAGCTGTTTTTT.

The chain combines TRBV28 with TRBJ1-1; D not resolved. CDR3 size: 14 residues. Germline CDR1 is MDHEN and CDR2 is SYDVKM. Trimming took 5 bases from V and 4 from J, leaving 14 bases between them. The CDR3: CASSPGGLSTEAFF. CDR3 bases: TGTGCCAGCAGTCCCGGTGGGTTGAGCACTGAAGCTTTCTTT.

This chain joins TRBV4-1 and TRBJ1-5; tentative D call: TRBD1 (5 bases). Germline V CDR1 and CDR2: MGHRA, YSYEKL. The CDR3 is 13 residues long. Trimming removed 0 bases at V and 11 bases at J, with 11 bases between. In DNA form, the CDR3 reads TGCGCCAGCAGCCAAGAGGGGGGTCGAACCCAGCATTTT. Translating gives CASSQEGGRTQHF.

This clone was seen only once. The CDR3 nucleotides are TGTGCCAGCAGTTACTCAACAGGGACTTATAACTATGGCTACACCTTC. Protein sequence: CASSYSTGTYNYGYTF. The rearrangement links TRBV6-6 to TRBJ1-2; a weak D match, TRBD1 (6 bases). The CDR3 extends over 16 amino acids. The germline gives CDR1 MNHNY, CDR2 SVGAGI (reference sequence). Trimming removed 0 bases at V and 1 base at J, with 12 bases between.

The chain joins TRBV6-1 to TRBJ1-4; TRBD1 matches 7 bases. V was clipped by 0 bases and J by 7 bases; unmatched bases: 8. Germline V gene data show CDR1 as MNHNS and CDR2 as SASEGT. This CDR3 is 16 amino acids long. CDR3: CASSEALQGFGEKLFF. CDR3 DNA sequence: TGTGCCAGCAGTGAAGCCCTACAGGGGTTTGGTGAAAAACTGTTTTTT.

The chain uses TRBV4-3 and TRBJ2-3; D possibly corresponds to TRBD2 (6 bases). V lost 3 bases and J 5 bases, leaving 15 bases between the germline ends. The germline V gene encodes CDR1 LGHNA and CDR2 YSLEER. CDR3 size: 15 residues. CDR3 loop: CASSHGGVGEDTQYF. The CDR3 DNA reads TGCGCCAGCAGCCACGGGGGAGTGGGTGAAGATACGCAGTATTTT.

Details on this clone: With a far larger clone one base away, a read error is the likely cause. This chain links TRBV9 with TRBJ2-3; D ambiguous. CDR3 size: 11 residues. Trimming took 4 bases from V and 1 from J, leaving 1 base between them. The germline V gene encodes CDR1 SGDLS and CDR2 YYNGEE. In DNA form, the CDR3 reads TGTGCCAGCAGCCGCACAGATACGCAGTATTTT. This codes for CASSRTDTQYF.

The chain carries TRBV7-3 and TRBJ1-1; D not resolved. With 6 bases removed from V and 3 bases from J, the gap between germline ends came to 11 bases. Per the germline V gene, CDR1 is SGHTA and CDR2 is FQGTGA. The CDR3 consists of 13 residues. CDR3 coding DNA: TGTGCCAGCAGTACTGGAGGGTACACTGAAGCTTTCTTT. This gives the protein CASSTGGYTEAFF.

This chain uses TRBV30 with TRBJ2-7; 7 bases are shared with TRBD1. Germline assignment: CDR1 GTSNPN and CDR2 SVGIG (reference sequence). V was clipped by 2 bases and J by 5 bases; unmatched bases: 15. This CDR3 region has 16 residues. The CDR3 loop is CAWSLSGRQGLHEQYF. The CDR3 coding sequence is TGTGCCTGGAGTTTGTCGGGGAGACAGGGTCTCCACGAGCAGTACTTC.

The CDR3 region is CASSKTGMIHEQYF. In DNA form, the CDR3 reads TGTGCCAGCAGCAAGACAGGGATGATCCACGAGCAGTACTTC. The chain is built from TRBV5-5 and TRBJ2-7, with TRBD1 identical over 7 bases. CDR3 length equals 14 residues. V was clipped by 4 bases and J by 5 bases; unmatched bases: 9. Per the germline V gene, CDR1 is SGHKS and CDR2 is YYEKEE (reference sequence).

V and J are TRBV5-1 and TRBJ2-3; 10 nucleotides match TRBD1. Germline CDR1 reads SGHRS; CDR2 reads YFSETQ. Germline trimming cut 3 bases from V and 6 bases from J; bases unmatched to any gene: 16. The CDR3 is 18 residues long. The CDR3 is CASSSGQGWRVGMDTQYF. For the CDR3, the DNA is TGCGCCAGCAGCTCGGGACAGGGGTGGCGGGTTGGAATGGATACGCAGTATTTT. Variable domain in full (rest from reference TRBV5-1 and TRBJ2-3): KAGVTQTPRYLIKTRGQQVTLSCSPISGHRSVSWYQQTPGQGLQFLFEYFSETQRNKGNFPGRFSGRQFSNSRSEMNVSTLELGDSALYLCASSSGQGWRVGMDTQYFGPGTRLTVL.

The chain joins TRBV28 to TRBJ2-7; unclear D gene. Trimming pared 6 bases from V and 4 bases from J, leaving 13 bases between. CDR3 length: 13 amino acids. The germline V gene encodes CDR1 MDHEN and CDR2 SYDVKM. This chain's CDR3 is CASSPTQYYEQYF. In DNA form, the CDR3 reads TGTGCCAGCAGCCCAACTCAATATTACGAGCAGTACTTC.

The chain combines TRBV5-1 with TRBJ2-2; 11 bases are shared with TRBD1. Trimming cost V 1 base and J 4 bases; bases outside gene matches: 6. In germline, CDR1 is SGHRS, CDR2 YFSETQ. The length of the CDR3 is 17 residues. The CDR3 here is CASSLFGGTGGTGELFF. CDR3 nucleotides: TGCGCCAGCAGCTTGTTCGGAGGGACAGGGGGCACCGGGGAGCTGTTTTTT.

The chain combines TRBV19 with TRBJ1-5; no clear D. The CDR3 covers 15 residues. The germline V gene encodes CDR1 LNHDA and CDR2 SQIVND (reference sequence). V lost 7 bases and J 0 bases, leaving 13 bases between the germline ends. CDR3 coding DNA: TGTGCCAGTACCTCCCGAACGGATAGCAATCAGCCCCAGCATTTT. Translated: CASTSRTDSNQPQHF.

The V gene is TRBV7-8, the J gene TRBJ2-7; TRBD1 agrees at 12 bases. J lost 4 bases, V lost 2 bases, and 6 bases had no gene match. CDR1 SGHVS and CDR2 FQNEAQ come from the germline V gene. The CDR3 has 16 amino acids. CDR3 in DNA: TGTGCCAGCAGCTTAAGGCCGGGACAGGGGGCATACGAGCAGTACTTC. This codes for CASSLRPGQGAYEQYF.

V and J are TRBV10-3 and TRBJ1-1; D gene uncertain. V lost 2 bases and J 8 bases, leaving 15 bases between the germline ends. The CDR3 has 14 residues. Germline values: CDR1 ENHRY, CDR2 SYGVKD. The CDR3: CAISETTTEFEAFF. CDR3 nucleotide sequence: TGTGCCATCAGTGAGACTACGACGGAATTCGAAGCTTTCTTT.

This clone appeared once. The rearrangement links TRBV6-6 to TRBJ2-7; possible D gene TRBD1, 6 bases. Looked up from germline, CDR1 is MNHNY and CDR2 is SVGAGI (reference sequence). The CDR3 is 11 residues long. Trimming left V 5 bases short and J 6 bases short, with 8 bases between. The CDR3: CASSPDSEQYF. CDR3 bases: TGTGCCAGCAGTCCGGACAGCGAGCAGTACTTC.

V usage is TRBV15 and J usage is TRBJ1-2; D gene unclear. Deletions cut 1 base from V and 8 bases from J, with 11 bases between. The CDR3 is 13 residues long. Germline CDR1 reads LNHNV; CDR2 reads YYDKDF (reference sequence). For the CDR3, the DNA is TGTGCCACCAGCAGAGGTCTGGAGGAGGGCTACACCTTC. Amino acids: CATSRGLEEGYTF.

This chain joins TRBV29-1 and TRBJ2-1; D perhaps matches TRBD2 (5 bases). The V end lost 7 bases, the J end lost 9 bases, and 16 bases lay between the germline ends. CDR3 size: 12 residues. Per the germline V gene, CDR1 is SQVTM and CDR2 is ANQGSEA. The CDR3 protein is CSAYPPSSEQFF. CDR3 in DNA: TGCAGCGCCTATCCCCCTAGCAGTGAGCAGTTCTTC.

The chain has TRBV19 and TRBJ1-1; possibly TRBD1 for D (6 bases). The CDR3 is 17 residues long. Germline loops: CDR1 LNHDA, CDR2 SQIVND (reference sequence). V dropped 3 bases and J dropped 2 bases, with 19 bases sitting between them. The CDR3 DNA reads TGTGCCAGTAGTATGATTCGAAGGGACACCAGAAACACTGAAGCTTTCTTT. Protein: CASSMIRRDTRNTEAFF.

The chain is built from TRBV2 and TRBJ2-1; 7 bases line up with TRBD1. Per the germline V gene, CDR1 is SNHLY and CDR2 is FYNNEI. Unmatched junction bases numbered 6, after V lost 3 bases and J lost 4 bases. CDR3 size: 15 residues. In nucleotides, the CDR3 is TGTGCCAGCAGTGATGAGGGGGCGAATTACAATGAGCAGTTCTTC. It encodes CASSDEGANYNEQFF.

The gene calls are TRBV28 and TRBJ2-2; 12 bases are shared with TRBD2. This CDR3 comprises 20 residues. V lost 2 bases, J lost 6 bases, and 16 bases stayed unmatched. Germline CDR1 is MDHEN and CDR2 is SYDVKM. The CDR3 loop is CASSLRERGLAGRFSGELFF. In DNA form, the CDR3 reads TGTGCCAGCAGTTTAAGAGAGAGAGGACTAGCGGGAAGGTTTTCCGGGGAGCTGTTTTTT.